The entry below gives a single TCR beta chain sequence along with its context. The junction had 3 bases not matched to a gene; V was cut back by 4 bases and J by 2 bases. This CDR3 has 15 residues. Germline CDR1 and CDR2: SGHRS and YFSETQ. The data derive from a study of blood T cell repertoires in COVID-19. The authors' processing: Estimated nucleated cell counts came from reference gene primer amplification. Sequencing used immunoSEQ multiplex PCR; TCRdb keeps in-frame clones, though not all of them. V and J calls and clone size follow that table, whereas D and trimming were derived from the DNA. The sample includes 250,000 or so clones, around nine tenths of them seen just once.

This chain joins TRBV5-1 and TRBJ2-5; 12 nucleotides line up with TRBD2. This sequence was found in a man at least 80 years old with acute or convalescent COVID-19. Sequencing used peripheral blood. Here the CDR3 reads CASSPSGGAQETQYF. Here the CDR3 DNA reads TGCGCCAGCAGCCCTAGCGGGGGGGCACAAGAGACCCAGTACTTC.